A selection of T cell receptor beta chains follows, all from one sample in a study of radiotherapy plus CTLA-4 blockade in lung cancer. Sequenced by immunoSEQ multiplex PCR; TCRdb stores in-frame clones only, minus some. Of tens of thousands of clones in the sample, 75% to 90% are singletons; the top ten hold about 5.3%. The starting material was peripheral blood, obtained from a patient treated with radiotherapy plus ipilimumab. The receptor source for this set is a human donor with non-small cell lung cancer who had stable disease on radiotherapy plus ipilimumab. Each CDR3 is given with its conserved first and last residue. D genes are given only for firm matches. The listing skips clone size in some rows; elsewhere it reads once, few, many or a size class.

J	D	V	size	DNA	CDR3
TRBJ2-7	.	TRBV15	.	TGTGCCACCAGCACCCTAGGCGAGCAGTACTTC	CATSTLGEQYF
TRBJ2-7	TRBD2	TRBV7-2	.	TGTGCCAGCAGCCGCGGGCTAGCGGGAGGAGGGGCGCGGGAGCAGTACTTC	CASSRGLAGGGAREQYF
TRBJ2-6	TRBD1	TRBV9	.	TGTGCCAGCAGCGCCCGGGACAGGGGGTACTCTGGGGCCAACGTCCTGACTTTC	CASSARDRGYSGANVLTF
TRBJ1-1	.	TRBV30	.	TGTGCCTGGAGTGTACTCTTCGGACAGACCCAAGCTTTCTTT	CAWSVLFGQTQAFF
TRBJ2-7	.	TRBV4-1	few	TGCGCCAGCAGCGCCCGATCCGGGACTTGGATTGAGCAGTACTTC	CASSARSGTWIEQYF
TRBJ2-7	TRBD1	TRBV7-9	.	TGTGCCAGCAGCTTCTTTAGGGACAGGGGTGTCGCCGAGCAGTACTTC	CASSFFRDRGVAEQYF
TRBJ1-4	.	TRBV11-2	.	TGTGCCAGCAGCCCCTACAGAGGGGAGGTTAATGAAAAACTGTTTTTT	CASSPYRGEVNEKLFF
TRBJ2-1	TRBD1	TRBV5-3	.	TGTGCCAGACAAACCGGGACAGGGGATGAAAATGAGCAGTTCTTC	CARQTGTGDENEQFF
TRBJ2-1	.	TRBV14	.	TGTGCCAGCAGCCAAGTCCGGTATGCCCGTGGGACGCCAGGGGATGAGCAGTTCTTC	CASSQVRYARGTPGDEQFF
TRBJ2-5	TRBD1	TRBV7-8	.	TGTGCCAGCAGACTAAGTCACAGGGGCGAAGAGACCCAGTACTTC	CASRLSHRGEETQYF
TRBJ2-1	TRBD2	TRBV28	.	TGTGCCAGCAGTTTGACTAGCGGGACTTACAATGGGCAGTTCTTC	CASSLTSGTYNGQFF
TRBJ2-7	TRBD1	TRBV5-4	.	TGTGCCAGCAGCCACACCGGGACAGGTACCTACGAGCAGTACTTC	CASSHTGTGTYEQYF
TRBJ2-5	TRBD2	TRBV7-9	.	TGTGCCAGCTGCTTTGCGCGGGAGCAAGAGACCCAGTACTTC	CASCFAREQETQYF
TRBJ2-1	.	TRBV2	once	TGTGCCAGCAAGCTGGACTACCTAAGCTCCTACAATGAGCAGTTCTTC	CASKLDYLSSYNEQFF
TRBJ2-5	TRBD1	TRBV7-6	once	TGTGCCAGCAGCTTATCAGGGGGCCAAAGGCAAGAGACCCAGTACTTC	CASSLSGGQRQETQYF
TRBJ2-5	TRBD1	TRBV11-2	.	TGTGCCAGCAGTCTCCAGGGGGCCTTGGAGACCCAGTACTTC	CASSLQGALETQYF
TRBJ2-7	.	TRBV2	.	TGTGCCAGCAGCGACGACACAAGGGGCGAGTACTTC	CASSDDTRGEYF
TRBJ2-7	.	TRBV30	once	TGTGCCTGGAGTGACCCTTGGACGGGAAGCGAGCAGTACTTC	CAWSDPWTGSEQYF
TRBJ2-7	TRBD1	TRBV9	.	TGTGCCAGCAGCGTCGGACAGGAACCCTCCTACGAGCAGTACTTC	CASSVGQEPSYEQYF
TRBJ2-1	TRBD2	TRBV7-2	once	TGTGCCAGCAGCTTCGTGGGCGGGAGGGCCGAGAATGAGCAGTTCTTC	CASSFVGGRAENEQFF
TRBJ1-6	.	TRBV21-1	.	TGTGCCGTACAGGACCCCGAACACCGTCATTCACCCCTCCACTTT	CAVQDPEHRHSPLHF
TRBJ2-3	TRBD2	TRBV5-1	.	TGCGCCAGCAGCCTAGGACTAGCGGGAGTGAAAGATACGCAGTATTTT	CASSLGLAGVKDTQYF
TRBJ1-1	.	TRBV14	.	TGTGCCAGCAGCCGTGGCCAAGTCACTGAAGCTTTCTTT	CASSRGQVTEAFF
TRBJ2-7	TRBD2	TRBV7-2	.	TGTGCCAGCAGCTTAGGGGGGACTAGCGCCTACGAGCAGTACTTC	CASSLGGTSAYEQYF
TRBJ2-3	TRBD2	TRBV11-2	.	TGTGCCAGCAGCTCGAAAGCGGGAGGGGGCACAGATACGCAGTATTTT	CASSSKAGGGTDTQYF
TRBJ1-1	.	TRBV7-2	few	TGTGCCAGCAGCCACCCCAAAAGGAGCGGGAACACTGAAGCTTTCTTT	CASSHPKRSGNTEAFF
TRBJ2-7	TRBD2	TRBV4-3	few	TGCGCCAGCAGCCAAGATCAAGAACTAGCGGGGGCCTACGAGCAGTACTTC	CASSQDQELAGAYEQYF
TRBJ1-2	TRBD1	TRBV7-3	.	TGTGCCAGCAGCTCCACAGGGGGAAAGGATGGCTACACCTTC	CASSSTGGKDGYTF
TRBJ1-2	TRBD1	TRBV7-9	.	TGTGCCAGCAGCTTAGATCCACAGGGGGGCTACACCTTC	CASSLDPQGGYTF
TRBJ1-1	TRBD1	TRBV28	.	TGTGCCAGCCGCACCCCCGGGACAGGGGAATTGAGAACTGAAGCTTTCTTT	CASRTPGTGELRTEAFF
TRBJ2-7	.	TRBV4-2	.	TGTGCCAGCAGCCCCAGGACAGACCTCTCCTACGAGCAGTACTTC	CASSPRTDLSYEQYF
TRBJ1-2	.	TRBV28	.	TGTGCCAGCACCTCAGACATGAACTATGGCTACACCTTC	CASTSDMNYGYTF
TRBJ2-3	.	TRBV19	.	TGTGCCAGTAGTATTGACCGGGAAGATACGCAGTATTTT	CASSIDREDTQYF
TRBJ2-1	TRBD2	TRBV6-4	.	TGTGCCAGCAGCTCTAGCGGGAGGGTAAGAGAGCAGTTCTTC	CASSSSGRVREQFF
TRBJ1-1	TRBD1	TRBV7-2	.	TGTGCCAGCAGTCGGGGGACAGGTCTTAACACTGAAGCTTTCTTT	CASSRGTGLNTEAFF
TRBJ1-1	.	TRBV5-6	.	TGTGCCAGCAGCTTTCGGCTTCAGGGGTTGGGCACTGAAGCTTTCTTT	CASSFRLQGLGTEAFF
TRBJ1-1	TRBD1	TRBV5-1	.	TGCGCCAGCAGTGCCCAGGGGGCGGACACTGAAGCTTTCTTT	CASSAQGADTEAFF
TRBJ1-1	TRBD1	TRBV4-3	.	TGCGCCAGCAGCCAGGCGGGACAGGCGGTAGCCTCTGAAGCTTTCTTT	CASSQAGQAVASEAFF
TRBJ2-3	TRBD2	TRBV6-4	few	TGTGCCAGCAGCAAGGGGGCTAGCGGGAGTGATACGCAGTATTTT	CASSKGASGSDTQYF
TRBJ2-2	TRBD2	TRBV9	once	TGTGCCAGCAGCTCCCCCCCGGGACTAGCCTACACCGGGGAGCTGTTTTTT	CASSSPPGLAYTGELFF
TRBJ2-1	.	TRBV19	once	TGTGCCAGTAGTACCCGGACGGACGGGATCAATGAGCAGTTCTTC	CASSTRTDGINEQFF
TRBJ2-5	.	TRBV7-9	.	TGTGCCAGCACACGCAGGGGAGGGCTGGAGACCCAGTACTTC	CASTRRGGLETQYF
TRBJ2-3	.	TRBV7-2	.	TGTGCCAGCAGCTTAGGCGGCACAGATACGCAGTATTTT	CASSLGGTDTQYF
TRBJ2-1	.	TRBV7-9	once	TGTGCCAGCAGCTTAGCTCCGCGACAGGGAGGAGGAGAGCAGTTCTTC	CASSLAPRQGGGEQFF
TRBJ1-2	TRBD1	TRBV5-6	few	TGTGCCAGCAGTTCCTGGGACAGGGTGACCTATGGCTACACCTTC	CASSSWDRVTYGYTF
TRBJ1-1	.	TRBV30	.	TGTGCCTGGGGGGGTTTAGGGACGGGGGGTGACGGAGCTTTCTTT	CAWGGLGTGGDGAFF
TRBJ2-4	.	TRBV6-5	.	TGTGCCAGCAGTTCCCGGGAAAACATTCAGTACTTC	CASSSRENIQYF
TRBJ2-5	TRBD2	TRBV4-1	.	TGCGCCAGCAGCCAGAATTGGGCAGCGGGAGGGTCGGAGACCCAGTACTTC	CASSQNWAAGGSETQYF
TRBJ2-7	TRBD1	TRBV5-1	.	TGCGCCAGCAGCTTAGGACAGGGGGCCTACGAGCAGTACTTC	CASSLGQGAYEQYF